One sample yielded the 25 T cell receptor beta chains listed below, sequenced in a study of T cell clonality in common variable immunodeficiency. Findings and limits, study-wide: Fewer deletions and N-nucleotide insertions were reportedly seen in common variable immunodeficiency TCR beta sequences.

These TCRs' antigens remain unknown. Produced via immunoSEQ multiplex PCR; TCRdb's table is partial and in-frame only. The specimen has about 25,000 clones, none found just once. Sequenced: peripheral blood mononuclear cells. These receptor sequences come from a human donor with common variable immunodeficiency.

There are a few counts of this clone. The sequence runs out 3 residues before the end of the CDR3; the remainder is reconstructed from the germline J gene. The chain couples TRBV20-1 to TRBJ2-7, with TRBD1 identical over 8 bases. The CDR3 runs to 14 residues. Germline CDR1 DFQATT, CDR2 SNEGSKA (reference sequence). The J segment lost 4 bases and the V segment lost 3 bases, leaving 8 bases of the junction unmatched. CDR3 DNA, as far as it was read: TGCAGTGCTAGCTTCCAGGGGGCGCGATACGAG. This encodes CSASFQGARYE. The entire CDR3 protein reads CSASFQGARYEQYF.

A note on this clone: The read ends 3 residues shy of where the CDR3 ends; the end is completed using the germline J gene. Within the sample, other DNA sequences also encode this same CDR3. The J gene is TRBJ2-7, the V gene TRBV5-1; tentatively, D is TRBD2 (6 bases). This CDR3 region has 13 residues. V lost 0 bases, J lost 4 bases, and 8 bases lay in between. Germline V gene sequence: CDR1 SGHRS, CDR2 YFSETQ. CDR3 in amino acids: CASSLGGNYEQYF. The covered CDR3 bases are TGCGCCAGCAGCTTGGGCGGGAATTACGAG.

As to this clone: The read stops 3 residues short of the end of the CDR3; the missing end is completed from the germline J gene. The chain recombines TRBV7-3 with TRBJ2-3; D is undetermined. Germline V CDR1 and CDR2: SGHTA, FQGTGA. V was clipped by 1 base and J by 6 bases, with 8 bases between them. The CDR3 extends over 13 amino acids. CDR3 region: CASSLNPRDTQYF. CDR3 bases read: TGTGCCAGCAGCTTAAATCCGCGGGATACG.

This clone was recorded a few times. Read data end 3 residues before the CDR3 end; the end is taken from the germline J gene. The chain uses TRBV7-2 and TRBJ1-6; possible D gene TRBD1, 5 bases. The CDR3 runs 15 residues. Germline values: CDR1 SGHTA, CDR2 FQGNSA. Deletions cut 4 bases from V and 4 bases from J, with 11 bases between. CDR3 bases read: TGTGCCAGCAGCTCCCAAAGGGGTTATAATTCACCC. Translating it yields CASSSQRGYNSP. The full CDR3 reads CASSSQRGYNSPLHF.

In regard to this clone: The read falls 3 residues short of the CDR3 end, and the missing part is taken from the germline J gene. This chain joins TRBV18 and TRBJ1-4; D unclear. The CDR3 is 15 residues long. Deletions cut 4 bases from V and 0 bases from J, with 9 bases between. CDR1 is KGHSH, CDR2 LQKENI, per germline. This CDR3 is CASSLTVTTNEKLFF. The covered CDR3 bases are TGTGCCAGCTCACTTACAGTAACAACTAATGAAAAA. The full variable domain, with the rest looked up from reference TRBV18 and TRBJ1-4, is NAGVMQNPRHLVRRRGQEARLRCSPMKGHSHVYWYRQLPEEGLKFMVYLQKENIIDESGMPKERFSAEFPKEGPSILRIQQVVRGDSAAYFCASSLTVTTNEKLFFGSGTQLSVL.

In this sample, this clone turned up many times. The CDR3 end lies 3 residues beyond the end of the read and is filled in from the germline J gene. The V gene is TRBV5-4, the J gene TRBJ1-1; 7 bases are shared with TRBD1. The germline V gene has CDR1 SGHNT and CDR2 YYREEE (reference sequence). This CDR3 comprises 12 residues. CDR3 residues: CASSFTTGQAFF. The DNA read from the CDR3 is TGTGCCAGCAGCTTTACGACAGGGCAA.

This clone was recorded a few times. The read ends 3 residues early relative to the CDR3; the germline J gene fills the gap. This chain uses TRBV7-9 with TRBJ1-2; the D gene is possibly TRBD1 (5 bases). Trimming took off 2 bases at V and 4 bases at J, with 14 bases between the two ends. Germline assignment: CDR1 SEHNR and CDR2 FQNEAQ (reference sequence). The CDR3 consists of 15 residues. Partial CDR3 DNA: TGTGCCAGCAGCTTATTTCAGGGTTTGCGCTATGGC. It codes for CASSLFQGLRYG. Given in full, the CDR3 is CASSLFQGLRYGYTF.

This clone has ten or more counts. From the germline J gene comes the end of the CDR3, since the read stops 3 residues before it. The V gene is TRBV7-3, the J gene TRBJ2-5; D might be TRBD1 (6 bases). This CDR3 has 14 residues. V gave up 5 bases and J gave up 1 base, with 11 bases separating them. In germline, CDR1 is SGHTA, CDR2 FQGTGA. The CDR3 loop reads CASSEQGIQETQYF. Incomplete CDR3 DNA: TGTGCCAGCAGCGAACAGGGTATCCAAGAGACC.

Details on this clone: From the germline J gene comes the end of the CDR3, since the read stops 3 residues before it. The genes are TRBV7-3 and TRBJ2-1; 7 bases fit TRBD1. Trimming removed 5 bases from V and 0 bases from J; junction bases left unmatched: 10. The germline V gene has CDR1 SGHTA and CDR2 FQGTGA. This CDR3 contains 17 residues. The sequenced CDR3 bases are TGTGCCAGCAGCCCGAAAGGGGGCTACGACTCCTACAATGAG. Encoded protein: CASSPKGGYDSYNE. The CDR3 reads in full as CASSPKGGYDSYNEQFF.

The sample holds many counts of this clone. The CDR3 DNA, read in part, is TGTGCCAGCACCCTACAGGGGTACAATGAG. As protein: CASTLQGYNE. The entire CDR3 is CASTLQGYNEQFF. V is TRBV7-3 and J is TRBJ2-1, with 7 nucleotides matching TRBD1. The CDR3 goes on 3 residues after the read ends, and that part is filled in from the germline J gene. Germline CDR1 reads SGHTA; CDR2 reads FQGTGA. The CDR3 is made up of 13 amino acids. V gave up 7 bases and J gave up 4 bases; unmatched junction bases: 4.

A word on this clone: The read terminates 3 residues before the CDR3 end, so the remaining end is supplied by the germline J gene. The chain employs TRBV7-2 and TRBJ2-5; possible D gene TRBD1, 6 bases. Germline-derived CDR1 and CDR2 are SGHTA and FQGNSA. This CDR3 is 15 amino acids long. V dropped 5 bases and J dropped 5 bases, with 18 bases sitting between them. CDR3: CASSLTQGKGETQYF. The DNA read from the CDR3 is TGTGCCAGCAGCCTGACCCAGGGGAAGGGGGAGACC.

At least ten counts were recorded for this clone. The read is 3 residues too short to cover the CDR3 end, so that end is filled in from the germline J gene. This rearrangement joins TRBV2 to TRBJ2-3, with a possible D match to TRBD1 (5 bases). Per germline, CDR1 SNHLY and CDR2 FYNNEI. The CDR3 loop spans 12 amino acids. The CDR3 bases that were read are TGTGCCAGCAGTGTTCAGGGAACAACG. It translates to CASSVQGTT. The full CDR3 is CASSVQGTTQYF.

This clone was observed a few times. The CDR3 goes on 3 residues after the read ends, and that part is filled in from the germline J gene. The same CDR3 can be traced to other DNA sequences in this sample. The rearrangement joins TRBV7-9 to TRBJ2-7; 11 bases are a match to TRBD2. The trim removed 6 bases at V and 0 bases at J, leaving 1 base unmatched. There are 14 residues in the CDR3. CDR1 is SEHNR and CDR2 is FQNEAQ in the germline V gene (reference sequence). The CDR3 DNA, read in part, is TGTGCCAGCAGGACTAGCGGGACCTCCTACGAG. Its translation is CASRTSGTSYE. The whole CDR3 region reads CASRTSGTSYEQYF.

The table lists this clone with many counts. Here the CDR3 reads CASSPQTSGSGETQYF. The DNA read from the CDR3 is TGTGCCAGCAGCCCTCAGACTAGCGGGAGTGGGGAGACC. V and J are TRBV7-6 and TRBJ2-5, with 12 bases fitting TRBD2. The read ends 3 residues early relative to the CDR3; the germline J gene fills the gap. Germline lookup yields CDR1 SGHVS and CDR2 FNYEAQ. The V segment lost 5 bases and the J segment 5 bases; nucleotides outside the gene matches: 9. This CDR3 is built from 16 residues.

This clone has more than one count but fewer than ten. The CDR3 protein is CASSWAGRSYEQYF. The DNA read from the CDR3 is TGTGCCAGTAGTTGGGCGGGAAGATCCTACGAG. V usage is TRBV19 and J usage is TRBJ2-7, with D perhaps matching TRBD2 (6 bases). Coverage ceases 3 residues before the CDR3 finishes, and the germline J gene fills in the end. Germline assignment: CDR1 LNHDA and CDR2 SQIVND (reference sequence). V gave up 5 bases and J gave up 1 base, with 12 bases separating them. The CDR3 runs to 14 residues.

This clone was counted at least ten times. The read gets to within 3 residues of the CDR3 end, and the germline J gene fills in the rest. The V and J genes are TRBV10-3 and TRBJ2-2; 7 bases agree with TRBD1. This CDR3 spans 13 amino acids. V was clipped by 7 bases and J by 4 bases; unmatched bases: 3. Germline V lookup: CDR1 ENHRY, CDR2 SYGVKD. CDR3 amino acids: CAINRQGTGELFF. The CDR3 DNA, read in part, is TGTGCCATCAATCGACAGGGCACCGGGGAG.

This clone was detected ten times or more. The read halts 3 residues ahead of the CDR3 end, with the missing end drawn from the germline J gene. The chain couples TRBV6-2 or TRBV6-3 to TRBJ2-1; 12 bases are a match to TRBD2. Germline V CDR1 and CDR2: MNHEY, SVGEGT. V was pared by 2 bases and J by 6 bases, with 5 bases of the junction left unmatched. The CDR3 spans 16 residues. CDR3 in amino acids: CASSYPLAGGANEQFF. The part of the CDR3 DNA that was read is TGTGCCAGCAGTTACCCCCTAGCGGGAGGGGCCAATGAG.

This clone is medium-sized (0.01 to 0.1%) within its sample. The chain's CDR3 is CASSFRQGVGETQYF. The CDR3 DNA, read in part, is TGCGCCAGCAGCTTCCGCCAGGGAGTAGGAGAGACC. V and J are TRBV5-1 and TRBJ2-5, with D perhaps being TRBD1 or TRBD2 (5 bases each). The sequence runs out 3 residues before the end of the CDR3; the remainder is reconstructed from the germline J gene. The CDR3 totals 15 residues. In germline, CDR1 is SGHRS, CDR2 YFSETQ. Trimming removed 2 bases at V and 4 bases at J, with 15 bases between. Combining the CDR3 with reference TRBV5-1 and TRBJ2-5 gives the whole variable domain KAGVTQTPRYLIKTRGQQVTLSCSPISGHRSVSWYQQTPGQGLQFLFEYFSETQRNKGNFPGRFSGRQFSNSRSEMNVSTLELGDSALYLCASSFRQGVGETQYFGPGTRLLVL.

This clone was found a few times. The read ends 3 residues shy of where the CDR3 ends; the end is completed using the germline J gene. The chain joins TRBV2 to TRBJ2-7; 8 bases agree with TRBD2. The V and J ends lost 10 bases and 2 bases, in that order; junction bases with no gene match: 7. Germline V lookup: CDR1 SNHLY, CDR2 FYNNEI. The CDR3 totals 13 residues. Partial CDR3 DNA: TGTGCCACGGTTCCGGGACTAGCCTACGAG. It yields the protein CATVPGLAYE. The whole CDR3 region reads CATVPGLAYEQYF.

This clone was seen at least ten times. The CDR3 end falls 3 residues outside the read, so it is completed with the germline J gene. The rearrangement links TRBV20-1 to TRBJ2-1; 9 bases line up with TRBD2. Losses at the gene ends were 6 bases for V and 9 bases for J; bases not matched to a gene: 15. Per the germline V gene, CDR1 is DFQATT and CDR2 is SNEGSKA (reference sequence). The CDR3 loop spans 15 amino acids. CDR3 sequence: CSAQGPSGKGGEQFF. The sequenced CDR3 bases are TGCAGTGCCCAGGGACCTAGCGGGAAAGGAGGTGAG.

This clone has a handful of counts. Read data end 3 residues before the CDR3 end; the end is taken from the germline J gene. The chain couples TRBV20-1 to TRBJ1-2, with unresolved D. CDR3 length: 17 amino acids. The V gene's germline CDR1 is DFQATT and CDR2 SNEGSKA (reference sequence). The V and J ends lost 0 bases and 5 bases respectively, with 22 bases between them. This CDR3 is CSARDEADVGYLYGYTF. CDR3 bases read: TGCAGTGCTAGAGATGAGGCCGACGTCGGGTACCTATATGGC.

This clone occurred a few times. With the read ending 3 residues before the CDR3 end, the germline J gene is used to fill in that end. This chain connects TRBV11-3 to TRBJ2-3; no reliable D call. The CDR3 length is 13 residues. V was shortened by 3 bases and J by 0 bases, with 4 bases between the two germline ends. Germline values: CDR1 SGHNT, CDR2 YENEEA. The CDR3 bases that were read are TGTGCCAGCAGCTTTCGGAGCACAGATACG. This sequence encodes CASSFRSTDT. The whole CDR3 protein is CASSFRSTDTQYF.

This clone was seen only a few times. The read terminates 3 residues before the CDR3 end, so the remaining end is supplied by the germline J gene. This sequence joins TRBV6-2 or TRBV6-3 and TRBJ2-3; D is undetermined. V shed 0 bases and J shed 4 bases, with 5 bases lying between them. Germline CDR1 MNHEY, CDR2 SVGEGT. This CDR3 has 13 residues. CDR3 DNA, as far as it was read: TGTGCCAGCAGTTACTCCATCCCAGATACG. It yields the protein CASSYSIPDT. The whole CDR3 is CASSYSIPDTQYF.

As concerns this clone: The observed sequence ends 3 residues before the CDR3 terminus, with the missing tail filled in from the germline J gene. The rearrangement links TRBV19 to TRBJ2-7; TRBD2 matches at 8 bases. The V and J ends lost 1 base and 3 bases, in that order; junction bases with no gene match: 5. CDR1 is LNHDA and CDR2 is SQIVND in the germline V gene (reference sequence). The CDR3 sequence is 15 residues long. CDR3 bases read: TGTGCCAGTAGTATAGGACTAGCGCGGTTCTACGAG. Its translation: CASSIGLARFYE. In full, the CDR3 is CASSIGLARFYEQYF.

Concerning this clone: The sequence runs out 3 residues before the end of the CDR3; the remainder is reconstructed from the germline J gene. This chain uses TRBV7-6 with TRBJ1-1; TRBD1 might be the D (5 bases). Trimming shortened V by 0 bases and J by 0 bases, and 8 bases separated the two germline ends. The CDR3 is made up of 15 amino acids. Germline V CDR1 and CDR2: SGHVS, FNYEAQ. The CDR3 spells CASSLAQGLNTEAFF. CDR3 bases read: TGTGCCAGCAGCTTAGCGCAGGGTCTGAACACTGAA. The full variable domain, its missing parts supplied by reference TRBV7-6 and TRBJ1-1, is GAGVSQSPRYKVTKRGQDVALRCDPISGHVSLYWYRQALGQGPEFLTYFNYEAQQDKSGLPNDRFSAERPEGSISTLTIQRTEQRDSAMYRCASSLAQGLNTEAFFGQGTRLTVV.